These 28 T cell receptor beta chains originate from one sample sequenced in a study of T cell repertoires in cytomegalovirus infection. Each CDR3 protein is one row after TCRdb ran MiXCR on the reads. The repertoire holds about 140,000 distinct CDR3 sequences, with 6.5% as singletons. What was sequenced was PBMCs. These TCRs come from a human donor in good health (CMV status not recorded). Some clones in this sample may be carry-over from other donors' samples.

This clonotype was counted at least ten times. V is TRBV27 and J is TRBJ1-2; unclear D gene. CDR3 length equals 12 residues. Germline V lookup: CDR1 MNHEY, CDR2 SMNVEV (reference sequence). V gave up 6 bases and J gave up 7 bases, with 12 bases separating them. CDR3: CASSQRDGGYTF. Here the CDR3 DNA reads TGTGCCAGCAGCCAGAGAGATGGTGGCTACACCTTC.

This clonotype was counted many times. V gene TRBV7-2 combines with J gene TRBJ1-4; D gene uncertain. Trimming removed 11 bases at V and 5 bases at J, with 15 bases between. Per germline, CDR1 SGHTA and CDR2 FQGNSA. The CDR3 is 13 residues long. CDR3 in amino acids: CACVPEGNEKLFF. CDR3 DNA: TGTGCCTGCGTACCAGAAGGAAATGAAAAACTGTTTTTT.

This clonotype turned up a few times. V gene TRBV19 combines with J gene TRBJ1-2, with TRBD1 as a possible D gene (5 bases). V lost 5 bases to trimming and J lost 4 bases, with 17 bases between them. The germline CDR1 and CDR2 sequences are LNHDA and SQIVND (reference sequence). This CDR3 comprises 15 residues. The CDR3 reads CASSSPRDLLYGYTF. Written as DNA, the CDR3 is TGTGCCAGTAGTTCCCCGAGGGACTTACTCTATGGCTACACCTTC.

Many counts were recorded for this clonotype. The chain employs TRBV7-9 and TRBJ2-7; 11 bases fit TRBD1. Per germline, CDR1 SEHNR and CDR2 FQNEAQ (reference sequence). Losses at the gene ends were 10 bases for V and 3 bases for J; bases not matched to a gene: 5. CDR3 size: 13 residues. The CDR3 spells CATTGQGGYEQYF. CDR3 in DNA: TGTGCCACCACGGGACAGGGGGGCTACGAGCAGTACTTC.

This clonotype was found many times. This sequence joins TRBV11-2 and TRBJ2-3; weak D call: TRBD2 (5 bases). CDR3 length: 13 residues. Trimming pared 5 bases from V and 0 bases from J, leaving 6 bases between. Germline CDR1 and CDR2: SGHAT and FQNNGV. In DNA, the CDR3 is TGTGCCAGCAGCACGGGAAGCACAGATACGCAGTATTTT. Translation: CASSTGSTDTQYF.

This clonotype came up many times. This chain connects TRBV25-1 to TRBJ1-2, with D maybe TRBD1 (6 bases). V was cut by 4 bases and J by 4 bases, with 7 bases left in between. Germline CDR1 reads MGHDK; CDR2 reads SYGVNS. The CDR3 spans 12 residues. The CDR3 sequence is CASSVDSYGYTF. As DNA, the CDR3 is TGTGCCAGCAGTGTGGACAGCTATGGCTACACCTTC.

In its sample, this clonotype was seen many times. This chain connects TRBV29-1 to TRBJ1-5, with 9 positions matching TRBD1. J gave up 5 bases and V 7 bases, and 3 bases lay outside the gene matches. This CDR3 has 12 amino acids. Germline lookup yields CDR1 SQVTM and CDR2 ANQGSEA. The CDR3 DNA follows: TGCAGCGCGGGACAGGGCGATCAGCCCCAGCATTTT. The encoded protein is CSAGQGDQPQHF.

The chain combines TRBV27 with TRBJ1-5; unclear D gene. The V gene lost 9 bases and the J gene lost 7 bases, with 13 bases spanning the gap. There are 12 residues in the CDR3. Germline loops: CDR1 MNHEY, CDR2 SMNVEV (reference sequence). In nucleotides, the CDR3 is TGTGCCAGACCATTGAGGTGGCAGCCCCAGCATTTT. Translating gives CARPLRWQPQHF.

This clonotype was picked up many times. The gene calls are TRBV6-1 and TRBJ2-7; TRBD1 matches 10 bases. The V gene end was trimmed by 7 bases and the J gene end by 0 bases; junction bases not matched to a gene: 6. This CDR3 has 15 amino acids. Per the germline V gene, CDR1 is MNHNS and CDR2 is SASEGT. In DNA, the CDR3 is TGTGCCAGCAAGAGACAGGGGGCAGGCTCCTACGAGCAGTACTTC. Translated, it gives CASKRQGAGSYEQYF.

This clonotype was counted many times. The chain has TRBV7-3 and TRBJ2-7; possible D gene TRBD2, 6 bases. CDR1 is SGHTA and CDR2 is FQGTGA in the germline V gene. This CDR3 is built from 15 residues. The ends were cut back, 2 bases at V and 0 bases at J, with 11 bases in the middle. The CDR3 here is CASSLSGTDSYEQYF. The DNA for the CDR3 is TGTGCCAGCAGCTTATCAGGGACTGACTCCTACGAGCAGTACTTC.

This clonotype was detected ten times or more. V and J are TRBV14 and TRBJ1-3; TRBD1 matches at 7 bases. This CDR3 contains 15 residues. V was clipped by 6 bases and J by 4 bases; unmatched bases: 9. The germline V gene has CDR1 SGHDN and CDR2 FVKESK. DNA of the CDR3: TGTGCCAGCAGGCTTAGGGGGCTTAAAGGAAACACCATATATTTT. It is translated as CASRLRGLKGNTIYF.

The chain is built from TRBV10-3 and TRBJ1-2; 10 bases are a match to TRBD1. The CDR3 spans 14 residues. Germline CDR1 is ENHRY and CDR2 is SYGVKD. The ends lost 6 bases at V and 6 bases at J; junction bases unmatched: 7. The CDR3 loop reads CAIRGTGEAHGYTF. CDR3 DNA sequence: TGTGCCATCAGAGGGACAGGGGAAGCGCATGGCTACACCTTC.

V usage is TRBV7-9 and J usage is TRBJ2-7; a possible D gene is TRBD2 (5 bases). This CDR3 is built from 15 residues. Trimming took off 5 bases at V and 5 bases at J, with 19 bases between the two ends. CDR1 is SEHNR, CDR2 FQNEAQ, per germline (reference sequence). The CDR3 DNA sequence: TGTGCCAGCAGCCTTTTCGGACTGCCTATGGACGAGCAGTACTTC. This gives the protein CASSLFGLPMDEQYF.

This clonotype was seen ten or more times. The rearrangement links TRBV7-8 to TRBJ2-7; 7 nucleotides line up with TRBD2. The trim removed 6 bases at V and 0 bases at J, leaving 5 bases unmatched. The CDR3 sequence is 14 residues long. Per germline, CDR1 SGHVS and CDR2 FQNEAQ. The CDR3 loop is CASSFTGGSYEQYF. The CDR3 region has the DNA TGTGCCAGCAGTTTCACGGGGGGCTCCTACGAGCAGTACTTC.

This clonotype was observed at least ten times. This sequence joins TRBV7-2 and TRBJ2-2; D not certain. V lost 1 base and J 7 bases, leaving 7 bases between the germline ends. Looked up from germline, CDR1 is SGHTA and CDR2 is FQGNSA. CDR3 length equals 13 residues. CDR3 loop: CASSLVGDGELFF. Written as DNA, the CDR3 is TGTGCCAGCAGCTTAGTGGGCGACGGGGAGCTGTTTTTT.

This clonotype was found many times. The rearrangement joins TRBV7-2 to TRBJ1-6; D gene unclear. V shed 1 base and J shed 10 bases, with 8 bases lying between them. Germline lookup yields CDR1 SGHTA and CDR2 FQGNSA. The CDR3 loop spans 13 amino acids. The CDR3 DNA is TGTGCCAGCAGCTTAGTTTTCGGCTCACCCCTCCACTTT. Its translation: CASSLVFGSPLHF.

This clonotype came up many times. The gene calls are TRBV29-1 and TRBJ1-1, with a possible D match to TRBD1 (5 bases). Germline V CDR1 and CDR2: SQVTM, ANQGSEA. The germline V and J ends were trimmed by 3 bases and 4 bases, with 12 bases remaining between them. The CDR3 totals 13 residues. Here the CDR3 reads CSVDGPRGTEAFF. Written as DNA, the CDR3 is TGCAGCGTTGACGGTCCAAGGGGCACTGAAGCTTTCTTT. Full variable domain (outside the CDR3, taken from reference TRBV29-1 and TRBJ1-1): SAVISQKPSRDICQRGTSLTIQCQVDSQVTMMFWYRQQPGQSLTLIATANQGSEATYESGFVIDKFPISRPNLTFSTLTVSNMSPEDSSIYLCSVDGPRGTEAFFGQGTRLTVV.

The V and J genes are TRBV19 and TRBJ2-1; 9 positions match TRBD1. Germline assignment: CDR1 LNHDA and CDR2 SQIVND (reference sequence). Trimming took 4 bases from V and 4 from J; bases not matched to a gene: 8. CDR3 length: 16 amino acids. The CDR3 here is CASSTRDRGSYNEQFF. The CDR3 DNA sequence: TGTGCCAGTAGTACTAGAGACAGGGGGTCATACAATGAGCAGTTCTTC.

This clonotype was recorded many times. This rearrangement joins TRBV7-2 to TRBJ2-3; possibly TRBD2 for D (7 bases). The CDR3 consists of 17 residues. Per the germline V gene, CDR1 is SGHTA and CDR2 is FQGNSA. Trimming removed 2 bases at V and 5 bases at J, with 20 bases between. CDR3 nucleotide sequence: TGTGCCAGCAGCTTAACGTTGGGGGGGGCGCCCGGAGATACGCAGTATTTT. Protein product: CASSLTLGGAPGDTQYF.

This clonotype was counted ten times or more. At one end the junction does not follow the germline gene, possibly because of a read error. The chain links TRBV7-7 to TRBJ2-3, with 8 bases aligning to TRBD2. Per germline, CDR1 SSHAT and CDR2 FNYEAQ (reference sequence). This CDR3 contains 15 residues. The CDR3 protein is CASSSGTRGGDTQYF. CDR3 sequence (DNA): TGTGCTAGCAGCTCCGGGACTAGGGGAGGGGATACGCAGTATTTT.

This clonotype was recorded at least ten times. The CDR3 loop is CSARDNKRGDQETQYF. CDR3 bases: TGCAGTGCTAGAGATAATAAGCGGGGGGACCAAGAGACCCAGTACTTC. The chain recombines TRBV20-1 with TRBJ2-5, with 9 nucleotides matching TRBD2. CDR3 length: 16 amino acids. The trim removed 0 bases at V and 0 bases at J, leaving 5 bases unmatched. The germline V gene has CDR1 DFQATT and CDR2 SNEGSKA (reference sequence).

This CDR3 reads CSARERGSQPQHF. DNA for the CDR3: TGCAGTGCTAGAGAGAGAGGTAGTCAGCCCCAGCATTTT. The V and J genes are TRBV20-1 and TRBJ1-5; no reliable D call. The CDR3 length is 13 residues. Germline V gene sequence: CDR1 DFQATT, CDR2 SNEGSKA (reference sequence). The V end was cut by 0 bases, the J end by 6 bases, with 9 bases between.

The sample holds a few counts of this clonotype. The chain has TRBV20-1 and TRBJ1-5, with D uncertain. The germline V and J ends were trimmed by 3 bases and 1 base, with 16 bases remaining between them. This CDR3 has 16 amino acids. Germline assignment: CDR1 DFQATT and CDR2 SNEGSKA (reference sequence). CDR3 DNA: TGCAGTGCTAGGGGCAGGTCTTCTGGGAGCAATCAGCCCCAGCATTTT. Protein: CSARGRSSGSNQPQHF.

This clonotype showed up many times. The chain links TRBV6-2 or TRBV6-3 to TRBJ2-2; 11 bases agree with TRBD1. The ends lost 2 bases at V and 7 bases at J; junction bases unmatched: 6. The CDR3 has 16 amino acids. Germline V lookup: CDR1 MNHEY, CDR2 SVGEGT. CDR3 in DNA: TGTGCCAGCAGTTACCCAGGACAGGGGGCCGGCGGGGAGCTGTTTTTT. It specifies CASSYPGQGAGGELFF.

In its sample, this clonotype was seen many times. The genes are TRBV10-3 and TRBJ2-2, with 11 nucleotides matching TRBD2. Losses at the gene ends were 11 bases for V and 5 bases for J; bases not matched to a gene: 7. Germline assignment: CDR1 ENHRY and CDR2 SYGVKD. CDR3 length: 14 amino acids. In DNA form, the CDR3 reads TGTGCCTCGACTAGCGGGGAAGGAACCGGGGAGCTGTTTTTT. This codes for CASTSGEGTGELFF.

This clonotype came up many times. The CDR3 DNA follows: TGTGCCAGCAGCGTCGATAGCTCTGGGGCCAACGTCCTGACTTTC. This sequence encodes CASSVDSSGANVLTF. V gene TRBV5-8 combines with J gene TRBJ2-6; D not resolved. CDR3 length: 15 amino acids. Between the trimmed V and J ends, which lost 4 bases and 0 bases, there was a span of 8 bases. Germline assignment: CDR1 SGHTS and CDR2 YDEGEE.

The table lists this clonotype with a few counts. The CDR3: CASSRTSTDTQYF. CDR3 DNA: TGTGCCAGCTCCCGGACTTCCACAGATACGCAGTATTTT. This sequence joins TRBV18 and TRBJ2-3; D may be TRBD2 (5 bases). V lost 6 bases and J 2 bases, leaving 9 bases between the germline ends. Looked up from germline, CDR1 is KGHSH and CDR2 is LQKENI. The length of the CDR3 is 13 residues.

This clonotype has at least ten counts. At one of its ends the junction is not consistent with the germline gene, which may arise from a read error. The CDR3 coding sequence is TGTGCCACCAGTGTCCGGGACAGGGGAGTCGAGCAGTACTTC. It yields the protein CATSVRDRGVEQYF. The rearrangement links TRBV6-1 to TRBJ2-7; 10 nucleotides line up with TRBD1. Germline V gene data show CDR1 as MNHNS and CDR2 as SASEGT. The CDR3 runs 14 residues.